This is a list of T cell receptor beta chains from one sample in a study of sequential checkpoint blockade in melanoma. TCRdb's copy holds only in-frame clones and misses some; the assay was immunoSEQ multiplex PCR. The data contain 15,000 to 20,000 clones, about 75% of them singletons. The material sequenced was CD8+ T cells sorted from blood (inferred from file names), taken from a patient given nivolumab and ipilimumab in sequence. These receptors originate from a human donor with melanoma. The CDR3 runs from the conserved cysteine through the conserved F or W.

TRBV6-5	TRBJ2-3	CASSPGTGSTQYF
TRBV2	TRBJ1-5	CASSPQGAGQPQHF
TRBV4-1	TRBJ1-2	CASSQAGQVNYGYTF
TRBV5-6	TRBJ2-7	CASSLGAGPEQYF
TRBV23-1	TRBJ2-2	CASSQSPPRTGGSGELFF
TRBV4-1	TRBJ1-2	CASSQEGLSTGTNYGYTF
TRBV7-6	-	CASSPEPWGEQYF
TRBV5-6	-	CASSLGGDFYEQYF
TRBV6-5	TRBJ1-1	CASRKQGALGEAFF
TRBV29-1	TRBJ1-1	CSVEDYSGQNTEAFF
TRBV9	TRBJ2-2	CASSVAKAGGPHTGELFF
TRBV30	TRBJ1-1	CAWSWDRVYTEAFF
TRBV4-1	TRBJ2-7	CASSQGTVYEQYF
TRBV7-9	TRBJ2-2	CASSLGGTGELFF
TRBV6-6	TRBJ1-2	CASSYVLGVGYGYTF
TRBV7-9	TRBJ2-1	CASSSGLAGHEQFF
TRBV11-2	TRBJ2-7	CASSRDRDVFYEQYF
TRBV5-6	TRBJ1-5	CASSQGGSQPQHF
TRBV7-6	TRBJ1-2	CASSLTGEADGYTF
TRBV15	TRBJ2-1	CATSRSGGTLNEQFF
TRBV9	TRBJ1-1	CASSVYPDTNTEAFF
TRBV7-6	TRBJ1-1	CASSLLAGDTEAFF
TRBV2	TRBJ2-7	CAISAGVGYEQYF
TRBV11-3	TRBJ2-1	CASSFISGEGSEQFF
TRBV10-1	TRBJ1-5	CASCGQTHQPQHF
TRBV11-2	TRBJ2-1	CASRTSGDNEQFF
TRBV19	TRBJ1-5	CASRTGIGPQHF
TRBV2	TRBJ1-4	CASSEGTENEKLFF
TRBV27	TRBJ2-1	CASTSEPSGSYNEQFF
TRBV5-1	TRBJ1-2	CASSGRGQDGYTF
TRBV29-1	TRBJ1-2	CSVETGGAYGYTF
TRBV27	TRBJ2-5	CASSLSGGQGPFGETQYF
TRBV13	TRBJ1-2	CASRLGGARLVYGYTF
TRBV7-8	TRBJ2-1	CASSLVVAGGGTNNEQFF
TRBV20-1	TRBJ2-7	CEVGGAEQYF
TRBV27	TRBJ1-6	CASSPNRVISYNSPLHF
TRBV6-5	TRBJ1-2	CASSDDFYGYTF
TRBV18	TRBJ1-2	CASSPRDRGLGYTF
TRBV6-4	TRBJ1-3	CASSVLSRNYSSGNTIYF
TRBV5-8	TRBJ1-6	CASSFRDRGNSPLHF
TRBV29-1	TRBJ2-1	CSVEFGARNEQFF
TRBV6-5	TRBJ2-7	CASRLGTSGGYEQYF
TRBV7-9	TRBJ2-7	CASSFVAANYEQYF
TRBV6-5	TRBJ2-7	CASRGLAVSYGQYF
TRBV27	TRBJ1-1	CASSFGSGTEAFF